This T cell receptor (beta chain) was captured by sequencing in a study of blood T cell repertoires in COVID-19. Overall study: Material from acute and convalescent COVID-19 was sourced from the United States, Italy and Spain.

As originally analysed: Scientists estimated how many nucleated cells there were by amplifying reference gene primers. Sequencing was performed with immunoSEQ multiplex PCR; in TCRdb, only in-frame clones are kept and a portion is missing. V, J and clone size are taken as reported in that table, and D and trimming were inferred from the DNA itself. The table lists around 100,000 clones, 80% to 90% of them singletons. V lost 1 base and J 2 bases, leaving 11 bases between the germline ends. The CDR3 runs 15 residues. Per germline, CDR1 SGHVS and CDR2 FNYEAQ. V gene TRBV7-6 combines with J gene TRBJ2-5; TRBD2 is a possible D gene (5 bases). The clonotype originates from a man in his forties with acute or convalescent COVID-19. The sequenced sample was peripheral blood. CDR3 amino acids: CASSLGSDFQETQYF. The CDR3 DNA reads TGTGCCAGCAGCTTAGGCTCGGACTTTCAAGAGACCCAGTACTTC. The full variable domain, rest sourced from reference TRBV7-6 and TRBJ2-5, is GAGVSQSPRYKVTKRGQDVALRCDPISGHVSLYWYRQALGQGPEFLTYFNYEAQQDKSGLPNDRFSAERPEGSISTLTIQRTEQRDSAMYRCASSLGSDFQETQYFGPGTRLLVL.